The 18 T cell receptor beta chains below come from one sample, sequenced in a study of T-cell memory formation after mild COVID-19. TCRdb recomputed calls from the 5' RACE reads with MiXCR, one row per CDR3 protein. The repertoire holds 300,000 to 400,000 distinct CDR3 sequences, with roughly 21% as singletons. The source material was PBMCs or a T cell subset sorted from them (not recorded which). Every receptor here comes from an adult woman who had mild COVID-19 (a few samples of this study predate the infection). Cell type and time point are not known.

The chain is built from TRBV18 and TRBJ2-2, with D possibly matching TRBD1 (6 bases). Trimming cost V 0 bases and J 3 bases, with 11 bases left between them. This CDR3 region has 16 residues. CDR1 is KGHSH, CDR2 LQKENI, per germline. For the CDR3, the DNA is TGTGCCAGCTCACCACCCCAGGGGTCGTACACCGGGGAGCTGTTTTTT. Translating gives CASSPPQGSYTGELFF.

J is TRBJ2-7 and V is TRBV12-3 or TRBV12-4; 7 bases fit TRBD1. CDR3 size: 14 residues. J gave up 2 bases and V 6 bases, and 7 bases lay outside the gene matches. CDR3 DNA sequence: TGTGCCAGCAGAAGGACAGGAAGGACCTACGAGCAGTACTTC. Translation: CASRRTGRTYEQYF.

The rearrangement uses TRBV5-1 and TRBJ1-1; D is unclear. The CDR3 loop spans 14 amino acids. V was pared by 0 bases and J by 0 bases, with 6 bases between. Germline V gene sequence: CDR1 SGHRS, CDR2 YFSETQ. CDR3 DNA: TGCGCCAGCAGCTTGGTTGATATGAACACTGAAGCTTTCTTT. Translation: CASSLVDMNTEAFF.

The genes are TRBV6-2 or TRBV6-3 and TRBJ1-5; 10 positions match TRBD1. This CDR3 region has 17 residues. Germline lookup yields CDR1 MNHEY and CDR2 SVGEGT. Germline trimming cut 6 bases from V and 6 bases from J; bases unmatched to any gene: 14. The CDR3 coding sequence is TGTGCCAGCAGCCCAAACCCCCGGGACAGGGGCGGTCAGCCCCAGCATTTT. It encodes CASSPNPRDRGGQPQHF.

This clonotype was counted between two and nine times. CDR3 in DNA: TGTGCCAGCAGCTTAGTTCGCGGGAACACTGAAGCTTTCTTT. It specifies CASSLVRGNTEAFF. This sequence joins TRBV7-9 and TRBJ1-1; D is uncertain. The germline V gene has CDR1 SEHNR and CDR2 FQNEAQ (reference sequence). V was pared by 1 base and J by 1 base, with 7 bases between. This CDR3 comprises 14 residues. Full variable domain (rest looked up from reference TRBV7-9 and TRBJ1-1): DTGVSQNPRHKITKRGQNVTFRCDPISEHNRLYWYRQTLGQGPEFLTYFQNEAQLEKSRLLSDRFSAERPKGSFSTLEIQRTEQGDSAMYLCASSLVRGNTEAFFGQGTRLTVV.

This clonotype has more than one count but fewer than ten. The chain employs TRBV5-8 and TRBJ2-7; no definite D call. The length of the CDR3 is 12 residues. Per germline, CDR1 SGHTS and CDR2 YDEGEE. Trimming left V 5 bases short and J 0 bases short, with 6 bases between. CDR3 sequence (DNA): TGTGCCAGCAGAATGACCTCCTACGAGCAGTACTTC. Protein sequence: CASRMTSYEQYF.

In this sample, this clonotype turned up a few times. The chain couples TRBV15 to TRBJ1-2; D is perhaps TRBD1 (6 bases). Trimming took off 3 bases at V and 5 bases at J, with 10 bases between the two ends. This CDR3 has 13 amino acids. Looked up from germline, CDR1 is LNHNV and CDR2 is YYDKDF (reference sequence). CDR3 sequence reads: CATSSARGYGYTF. The CDR3 nucleotides are TGTGCCACCAGCAGCGCCAGGGGATATGGCTACACCTTC.

This clonotype was seen more than once but under ten times. The chain uses TRBV5-6 and TRBJ2-7; D uncertain. The germline V gene encodes CDR1 SGHDT and CDR2 YYEEEE. The CDR3 loop spans 13 amino acids. Trimming removed 0 bases from V and 4 bases from J, with 8 bases in between. Here the CDR3 reads CASSLAAQYEQYF. Written as DNA, the CDR3 is TGTGCCAGCAGCTTGGCGGCTCAATACGAGCAGTACTTC.

The chain uses TRBV3-1 and TRBJ1-1; a weak D match, TRBD1 (6 bases). CDR3 length equals 17 residues. Germline CDR1 and CDR2: LGHDT and YNNKEL (reference sequence). The V end was cut by 0 bases, the J end by 7 bases, with 21 bases between. The CDR3 nucleotides read TGTGCCAGCAGCCAAGACACAGGGCCTCCCGGAATCGATGAAGCTTTCTTT. It yields the protein CASSQDTGPPGIDEAFF.

The gene calls are TRBV3-1 and TRBJ1-4; no clear D gene. V shed 0 bases and J shed 2 bases, with 22 bases lying between them. CDR3 length: 20 residues. Germline CDR1 reads LGHDT; CDR2 reads YNNKEL (reference sequence). CDR3 in amino acids: CASSQERLTGGLVTNEKLFF. The CDR3 region has the DNA TGTGCCAGCAGCCAAGAAAGATTGACGGGAGGATTGGTGACTAATGAAAAACTGTTTTTT.

This chain connects TRBV7-9 to TRBJ2-4, with D tentatively TRBD1 or TRBD2 (6 bases each). Per the germline V gene, CDR1 is SEHNR and CDR2 is FQNEAQ (reference sequence). The CDR3 has 14 residues. V was pared by 5 bases and J by 5 bases, with 13 bases between. Written as DNA, the CDR3 is TGTGCCAGCAGCACCCACAGGGAGGAAAACATTCAGTACTTC. Translated, it gives CASSTHREENIQYF. The full variable domain, with the rest looked up from reference TRBV7-9 and TRBJ2-4, is DTGVSQNPRHKITKRGQNVTFRCDPISEHNRLYWYRQTLGQGPEFLTYFQNEAQLEKSRLLSDRFSAERPKGSFSTLEIQRTEQGDSAMYLCASSTHREENIQYFGAGTRLSVL.

The J gene is TRBJ2-3, the V gene TRBV27, with D perhaps TRBD2 (7 bases). The CDR3 is 16 residues long. Germline V gives CDR1 MNHEY, CDR2 SMNVEV (reference sequence). Between the trimmed V and J ends, which lost 5 bases and 1 base, there was a span of 16 bases. CDR3 nucleotide sequence: TGTGCCAGCAGTCCCTGGGGGGCGGGAGGCACAGATACGCAGTATTTT. It is translated as CASSPWGAGGTDTQYF.

The chain recombines TRBV18 with TRBJ2-1; TRBD1 might be the D (6 bases). This CDR3 is 15 amino acids long. In germline, CDR1 is KGHSH, CDR2 LQKENI. V lost 1 base, J lost 5 bases, and 12 bases lay in between. The DNA of the CDR3 is TGTGCCAGCTCACCACTCCCAGGGGAGAACAATGAGCAGTTCTTC. Its translation: CASSPLPGENNEQFF.

This clonotype was recorded a few times. This chain joins TRBV5-1 and TRBJ1-2, with 7 bases fitting TRBD1. The germline gives CDR1 SGHRS, CDR2 YFSETQ. The CDR3 is 18 residues long. V was pared by 4 bases and J by 5 bases, with 20 bases of the junction left unmatched. The CDR3 spells CASSDPRGTADFPYGYTF. For the CDR3, the DNA is TGCGCCAGCAGCGACCCTCGCGGGACAGCGGATTTTCCTTATGGCTACACCTTC. Full variable domain (missing parts from reference TRBV5-1 and TRBJ1-2): KAGVTQTPRYLIKTRGQQVTLSCSPISGHRSVSWYQQTPGQGLQFLFEYFSETQRNKGNFPGRFSGRQFSNSRSEMNVSTLELGDSALYLCASSDPRGTADFPYGYTFGSGTRLTVV.

J is TRBJ1-1 and V is TRBV7-9; TRBD1 is a possible D gene (5 bases). The CDR3 covers 14 residues. Germline CDR1 is SEHNR and CDR2 is FQNEAQ (reference sequence). The V and J ends lost 5 bases and 4 bases respectively, with 14 bases between them. The CDR3 protein is CASSLQASGTEAFF. DNA for the CDR3: TGTGCCAGCAGCCTACAGGCCTCGGGCACTGAAGCTTTCTTT.

This clonotype was counted between two and nine times. The chain joins TRBV6-1 to TRBJ1-1; the match to TRBD1 covers 9 bases. CDR1 is MNHNS, CDR2 SASEGT, per germline. CDR3 length: 14 amino acids. V lost 6 bases to trimming and J lost 2 bases; unmatched junction nucleotides: 4. This chain's CDR3 is CASSETGGNTEAFF. CDR3 DNA: TGTGCCAGCAGCGAGACAGGGGGAAACACTGAAGCTTTCTTT.

The J gene is TRBJ2-7, the V gene TRBV2; 12 nucleotides agree with TRBD2. Germline V gene sequence: CDR1 SNHLY, CDR2 FYNNEI. The V and J ends lost 4 bases and 7 bases, in that order; junction bases with no gene match: 5. This CDR3 contains 14 residues. In DNA form, the CDR3 reads TGTGCCAGCAGTGTCGAGGGACTAGCGGGTGAGCAGTACTTC. Translation gives CASSVEGLAGEQYF.

J is TRBJ2-7 and V is TRBV20-1; 7 positions match TRBD1. The germline V gene encodes CDR1 DFQATT and CDR2 SNEGSKA (reference sequence). CDR3 length: 15 amino acids. V was clipped by 6 bases and J by 3 bases; unmatched bases: 14. The CDR3 nucleotides are TGCAGTGCACAGCCGGGACAGCTCCTGCTCTACGAGCAGTACGTC. Translation: CSAQPGQLLLYEQYV.